This TCR beta chain was captured in a study of cytomegalovirus exposure and HLA in healthy donors. PCR employed 60 Vbeta and 13 Jbeta primers. Assay: immunoSEQ multiplex PCR; the TCRdb copy retains only in-frame clones and omits some. Of about 140,000 clones in the sample, around 80% were seen once. CDR1 is SGHDT and CDR2 is YYEEEE in the germline V gene. V gave up 0 bases and J gave up 15 bases, with 13 bases separating them. This CDR3 is 12 amino acids long. Of note for this clone: No antigen is known for it.

Study-level findings and limits: About 90% or about 30% of the time was how often most TCR beta V segments were productive, according to an earlier analysis. It was likely that a cluster of highly shared sequence variants was a sequencing artifact.

Sample: PBMCs. This rearrangement joins TRBV5-6 to TRBJ2-1; a possible D gene is TRBD2 (5 bases). The source is a man between 25 and 39 years old in good health and CMV-seronegative. The DNA of the CDR3 is TGTGCCAGCAGCTTGGGAGCGGTAAGATGGTTCTTC. It encodes CASSLGAVRWFF.